Detailed here is one TCR beta chain. The antigen is undetermined. This specimen comes from a study of CD8 T cells in ankylosing spondylitis. The study's findings and limits: Reports say disease-linked clones showed up significantly more in matched ankylosing spondylitis synovial fluid. Earlier authors reported some of these motif variants in reactive arthritis synovial fluid and blood. It appeared that ankylosing spondylitis blood was characterized by a TCR beta motif of about 8 highly homologous variants.

Scientists made TCR beta libraries using quantitative 5'-RACE with molecular barcodes. TCRdb passed the 5' RACE reads through MiXCR, listing each CDR3 protein once. Seen here are about 330,000 distinct CDR3 sequences, approximately 8% observed once, and the top ten hold more than 14%. Germline assignment: CDR1 SNHLY and CDR2 FYNNEI. The ends lost 6 bases at V and 5 bases at J; junction bases unmatched: 5. The CDR3 is 15 amino acids. The V and J genes are TRBV2 and TRBJ2-3; 13 bases are a match to TRBD2. Sequencing was carried out using blood, either unsorted or a sorted T cell fraction (not recorded which). This TCR derives from a male donor with ankylosing spondylitis. The chain's CDR3 is CASSGLAGVLDTQYF. The CDR3 nucleotides read TGTGCCAGCAGCGGACTAGCGGGAGTTCTAGATACGCAGTATTTT. The whole variable domain, filled in from reference TRBV2 and TRBJ2-3, reads EPEVTQTPSHQVTQMGQEVILRCVPISNHLYFYWYRQILGQKVEFLVSFYNNEISEKSEIFDDQFSVERPDGSNFTLKIRSTKLEDSAMYFCASSGLAGVLDTQYFGPGTRLTVL.